This entry features one T cell receptor beta chain sequence. Its cognate antigen is unknown. The CDR3 loop spans 13 amino acids. The V gene lost 4 bases and the J gene lost 6 bases, with 12 bases spanning the gap. CDR1 and CDR2 from the germline V gene are MGHDK and SYGVNS. The data are from a study of T cell responses to AZD1222 COVID-19 vaccine. General observations from the study: Repertoires were sampled only after the peak T cell response.

Libraries were prepared by immunoSEQ multiplex PCR; TCRdb keeps only in-frame clonotypes and omits some of them. The sample gives about 140,000 clones, over 90% of which show up once; about 3.7% is in the top ten. Sequenced material: peripheral blood, taken 28 days after the second AZD1222 dose. This chain connects TRBV25-1 to TRBJ2-5; the D gene is possibly TRBD1 (6 bases). This clonotype originated in an adult who received the AZD1222 COVID-19 vaccine. The CDR3 nucleotides read TGTGCCAGCAGTGCTGTCAGGGGCCAGACCCAGTACTTC. Translating it yields CASSAVRGQTQYF.